The next 23 T cell receptor beta chains were all read from a single sample in a study of read filtering for tumor transcriptome and immune sequencing. From roughly 390 ng of RNA, a library with molecular barcoded alpha/delta and beta/gamma adaptors was made. TCRdb itself ran the reads through MiXCR, one entry per CDR3 protein. The data show tens of thousands of distinct CDR3 sequences, roughly 13% seen once. Sequenced sample: a population of CD138-negative cells sorted from bone marrow. The receptors were gathered from a donor at least 40 years old with multiple myeloma.

Concerning this clonotype itself: Since a much larger clone is just one base distant, this may be a read error. V and J are TRBV11-2 and TRBJ2-2; D is ambiguous. Germline CDR1 SGHAT, CDR2 FQNNGV. Trimming removed 5 bases from V and 6 bases from J, with 13 bases in between. This CDR3 spans 14 amino acids. Here the CDR3 reads CASSPRRSAGELFF. The DNA for the CDR3 is TGTGCCAGCAGCCCCAGACGGAGTGCCGGGGAGCTGTTTTTT.

This clonotype was seen only a few times. V and J are TRBV20-1 and TRBJ2-6, with a possible D match to TRBD1 (6 bases). V lost 2 bases to trimming and J lost 2 bases, with 10 bases between them. This CDR3 contains 15 residues. CDR1 is DFQATT and CDR2 is SNEGSKA in the germline V gene (reference sequence). The CDR3 loop reads CSARPTGTGANVLTF. The CDR3 DNA follows: TGCAGTGCTAGACCCACAGGGACTGGGGCCAACGTCCTGACTTTC.

This clonotype came up many times. The chain combines TRBV7-2 with TRBJ2-3; 11 positions match TRBD2. Germline CDR1 SGHTA, CDR2 FQGNSA. V shed 5 bases, J shed 6 bases, and the junction held 10 bases outside the gene matches. This CDR3 is 16 amino acids long. CDR3 nucleotide sequence: TGTGCCAGCAGCACAGAACTAGCGGGAGTCCGGGATACGCAGTATTTT. Translated: CASSTELAGVRDTQYF.

Comments on this clonotype: Germline is not matched at one junction end, which may reflect a read error. The chain combines TRBV7-9 with TRBJ2-1, with TRBD2 matching over 14 bases. The CDR3 totals 18 residues. From germline, CDR1 is SEHNR and CDR2 FQNEAQ (reference sequence). CDR3: CVSSATGTSGSSYGEQFF. CDR3 DNA: TGTGTCAGCAGCGCCACCGGGACTAGCGGGAGTTCCTACGGTGAGCAGTTCTTC.

This clonotype has at least ten counts. The chain joins TRBV11-2 to TRBJ1-2; TRBD1 aligns across 9 bases. V was clipped by 5 bases and J by 8 bases; unmatched bases: 6. This CDR3 region has 13 residues. The germline CDR1 and CDR2 sequences are SGHAT and FQNNGV. In DNA, the CDR3 is TGTGCCAGCAGCCCTCGGACAGGGGCCGGCTACACCTTC. This gives the protein CASSPRTGAGYTF.

This clonotype was seen repeatedly, ten times or more. This chain connects TRBV4-1 to TRBJ2-1; 8 bases are a match to TRBD2. Germline V gives CDR1 MGHRA, CDR2 YSYEKL. The CDR3 is 16 residues long. V gave up 0 bases and J gave up 5 bases; unmatched junction bases: 6. CDR3 in amino acids: CASSQEAGGRDNEQFF. CDR3 bases: TGCGCCAGCAGCCAAGAGGCGGGAGGAAGGGACAATGAGCAGTTCTTC.

This clonotype was recorded many times. The V call is TRBV7-9, the J call TRBJ1-4; no clear D. Trimming stripped 1 base from V and 8 bases from J, with 11 bases between. The length of the CDR3 is 14 residues. Germline values: CDR1 SEHNR, CDR2 FQNEAQ (reference sequence). CDR3 DNA sequence: TGTGCCAGCAGCTTAGGAGCACAGTACGAAAAACTGTTTTTT. This gives the protein CASSLGAQYEKLFF.

The rearrangement uses TRBV7-9 and TRBJ2-3; D is unclear. The CDR3 has 16 residues. Deletions cut 1 base from V and 1 base from J, with 12 bases between. Germline CDR1 and CDR2: SEHNR and FQNEAQ (reference sequence). The CDR3 nucleotides are TGTGCCAGCAGCTTAGATTTCCACCCTGGCACAGATACGCAGTATTTT. This gives the protein CASSLDFHPGTDTQYF.

This clonotype has at least ten counts. V is TRBV5-5 and J is TRBJ2-7, with D perhaps being TRBD1 or TRBD2 (5 bases each). Trimming took off 4 bases at V and 3 bases at J, with 11 bases between the two ends. Germline values: CDR1 SGHKS, CDR2 YYEKEE (reference sequence). The CDR3 has 13 residues. CDR3 DNA: TGTGCCAGCAGCCCGGGACCGTTCTACGAGCAGTACTTC. Its protein product is CASSPGPFYEQYF.

At least ten counts were recorded for this clonotype. The CDR3 protein is CASSLREENTEAFF. CDR3 DNA sequence: TGCGCCAGCAGCTTGAGGGAGGAGAACACTGAAGCTTTCTTT. The chain carries TRBV5-1 and TRBJ1-1; D is undetermined. The germline CDR1 and CDR2 sequences are SGHRS and YFSETQ. CDR3 length equals 14 residues. Trimming left V 1 base short and J 1 base short, with 8 bases between.

This clonotype has a count of ten or more. This rearrangement joins TRBV10-3 to TRBJ1-1, with D possibly being TRBD1 (6 bases). Per the germline V gene, CDR1 is ENHRY and CDR2 is SYGVKD. The CDR3 is made up of 12 amino acids. Trimming left V 8 bases short and J 7 bases short, with 14 bases between. The CDR3 DNA follows: TGTGCCATCTCGGGGGACACCAGTGAAGCTTTCTTT. It specifies CAISGDTSEAFF.

This clonotype was picked up many times. The chain links TRBV7-2 to TRBJ2-2; D uncertain. V was trimmed by 5 bases and J by 5 bases, leaving 6 bases between them. Germline V lookup: CDR1 SGHTA, CDR2 FQGNSA. This CDR3 region has 12 residues. CDR3 sequence reads: CASSQITGELFF. The CDR3 DNA follows: TGTGCCAGCAGCCAAATTACCGGGGAGCTGTTTTTT.

In this sample, this clonotype turned up many times. J is TRBJ1-3 and V is TRBV2; unclear D gene. Trimming cost V 4 bases and J 8 bases, with 9 bases left between them. The germline CDR1 and CDR2 sequences are SNHLY and FYNNEI. CDR3 size: 12 residues. CDR3 sequence reads: CASSAERDTIYF. CDR3 bases: TGTGCCAGCAGTGCCGAGAGGGACACCATATATTTT.

Only a few counts were recorded for this clonotype. V is TRBV20-1 and J is TRBJ2-3, with TRBD2 matching over 11 bases. The V and J ends lost 5 bases and 2 bases, in that order; junction bases with no gene match: 6. The germline V gene encodes CDR1 DFQATT and CDR2 SNEGSKA (reference sequence). This CDR3 region has 15 residues. The chain's CDR3 is CSAVPGLAVTDTQYF. The CDR3 DNA follows: TGCAGTGCTGTACCGGGACTAGCGGTCACAGATACGCAGTATTTT.

This clonotype was counted many times. The chain uses TRBV11-2 and TRBJ2-3; the D is unclear. V was cut by 5 bases and J by 2 bases, with 11 bases left in between. Per the germline V gene, CDR1 is SGHAT and CDR2 is FQNNGV. The CDR3 totals 14 residues. CDR3 sequence: CASSPTGSTDTQYF. CDR3 DNA sequence: TGTGCCAGCAGCCCTACCGGGTCCACAGATACGCAGTATTTT.

This clonotype was seen a handful of times. A much larger clone sits a single nucleotide away, making a read error possible. The CDR3 does not close with the conserved phenylalanine or tryptophan, likely indicating a read error. The V call is TRBV28, the J call TRBJ1-4, with unresolved D. The CDR3 has 12 residues. The germline V gene encodes CDR1 MDHEN and CDR2 SYDVKM. Trimming took off 8 bases at V and 8 bases at J, with 12 bases between the two ends. The CDR3 sequence: CASSLLREKLFY. DNA for the CDR3: TGTGCCAGCTCCTTACTGAGGGAAAAACTGTTTTAT.

Remarks on this clonotype: A read error may be the cause here, since a much bigger clone is one base away. The V gene is TRBV5-1, the J gene TRBJ2-1; D remains unclear. Germline V gene data show CDR1 as SGHRS and CDR2 as YFSETQ. This CDR3 has 13 amino acids. The CDR3 coding sequence is TGCGCCGGCAGCACCGCCCCGAGCAATGAGCAGTTCTTC. It translates to CAGSTAPSNEQFF.

J is TRBJ1-1 and V is TRBV5-4; D gene ambiguous. The CDR3 is 11 residues long. V dropped 1 base and J dropped 7 bases, with 5 bases sitting between them. The germline V gene has CDR1 SGHNT and CDR2 YYREEE (reference sequence). The CDR3 bases are TGTGCCAGCAGCTTGAATAGTGAAGCTTTCTTT. This translates into CASSLNSEAFF.

This clonotype was recorded at least ten times. The V call is TRBV28, the J call TRBJ2-7; 9 bases agree with TRBD2. V trimming: 3 bases; J trimming: 0 bases; junction bases outside the gene matches: 3. The CDR3 loop spans 15 amino acids. From germline, CDR1 is MDHEN and CDR2 SYDVKM. CDR3 protein: CASSLAGGSSYEQYF. CDR3 sequence (DNA): TGTGCCAGCAGTTTGGCGGGAGGGAGCTCCTACGAGCAGTACTTC.

This clonotype has at least ten counts. The CDR3 loop reads CASSRGTDKAFF. The DNA for the CDR3 is TGTGCCAGCAGCCGCGGGACCGATAAAGCTTTCTTT. The chain combines TRBV12-3 or TRBV12-4 with TRBJ1-1; possible D gene TRBD1, 5 bases. The CDR3 runs to 12 residues. Between the trimmed V and J ends, which lost 6 bases and 9 bases, there was a span of 14 bases.

This clonotype has only one observation. The junction and the germline gene differ at one end; a read error may be behind it. This chain uses TRBV4-1 with TRBJ1-1; TRBD1 agrees at 8 bases. CDR3 length equals 15 residues. The germline gives CDR1 MGHRA, CDR2 YSYEKL. The DNA for the CDR3 is TGCGCCAGCAGACAAGGACAGGGTTCGAACACTGAAGCTTTCTTT. This encodes CASRQGQGSNTEAFF.

There are many counts of this clonotype. A much larger clone is a single base away; this may be a read error. The genes are TRBV7-2 and TRBJ2-1; 11 bases agree with TRBD2. Germline-derived CDR1 and CDR2 are SGHTA and FQGNSA. The CDR3 contains 17 residues. CDR3 region: CASSSRFGTSGINEQSF. The DNA of the CDR3 is TGTGCCAGCAGCTCACGGTTCGGGACTAGCGGTATAAATGAGCAGTCCTTC.

This clonotype was observed many times. In DNA, the CDR3 is TGCAGCGTTGTCCCCCGGGGCCAAGAGACCCAGTACTTC. It specifies CSVVPRGQETQYF. The chain couples TRBV29-1 to TRBJ2-5; TRBD2 might be the D (5 bases). Per the germline V gene, CDR1 is SQVTM and CDR2 is ANQGSEA. Trimming took 4 bases from V and 1 from J, leaving 10 bases between them. This CDR3 comprises 13 residues.